This T cell receptor beta chain was sequenced during a study of blood T cells in healthy people across ages. Study findings and constraints: Lack of knowledge of donor CMV status possibly confounded expanded clonotype changes.

A J-beta primer mix and a sample-barcoded 5' primer were used in a second PCR of about 7 to 12 cycles. TCRdb fed the 5' RACE reads into MiXCR, producing one record per CDR3 protein. The table records about 1.8 million distinct CDR3 sequences, less than 50% of them present only once. About this clonotype: The antigen remains undetermined.

Per germline, CDR1 MNHEY and CDR2 SMNVEV (reference sequence). This CDR3 region has 14 residues. V was trimmed by 5 bases and J by 2 bases, leaving 13 bases between them. The clonotype comes from a woman in her 40s in good health. The sample was blood. The V call is TRBV27, the J call TRBJ2-7, with a possible D match to TRBD2 (6 bases). The CDR3 DNA reads TGTGCCAGCAGTAACCCGGGGGTTCCCTACGAGCAGTACTTC. Its translation is CASSNPGVPYEQYF.